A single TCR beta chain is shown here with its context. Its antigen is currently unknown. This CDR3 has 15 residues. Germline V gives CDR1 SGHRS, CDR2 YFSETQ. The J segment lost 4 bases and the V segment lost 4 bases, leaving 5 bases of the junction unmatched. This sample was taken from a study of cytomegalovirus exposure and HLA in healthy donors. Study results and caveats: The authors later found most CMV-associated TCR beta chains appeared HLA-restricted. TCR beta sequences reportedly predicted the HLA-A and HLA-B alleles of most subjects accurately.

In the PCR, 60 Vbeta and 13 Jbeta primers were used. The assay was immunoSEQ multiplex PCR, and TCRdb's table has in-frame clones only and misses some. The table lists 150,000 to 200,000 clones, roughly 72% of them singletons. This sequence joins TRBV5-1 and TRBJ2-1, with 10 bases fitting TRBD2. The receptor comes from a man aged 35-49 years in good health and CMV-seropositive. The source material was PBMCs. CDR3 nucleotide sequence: TGCGCCAGCAGCACCTTAGCGGGGGGATACAATGAGCAGTTCTTC. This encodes CASSTLAGGYNEQFF.